What follows are 13 T cell receptor beta chains derived from one specimen sequenced in a study of CD4+ T cells in melanoma. Method: immunoSEQ multiplex PCR; TCRdb's copy keeps in-frame clones and lacks some. In the table there are 52,000 or so clones, approximately 74% of which are singletons. Input material: tumor tissue. Receptors were obtained from a human donor with melanoma.

The chain links TRBV25-1 to TRBJ1-6; no clear D gene. Germline-derived CDR1 and CDR2 are MGHDK and SYGVNS. V lost 1 base and J 0 bases, leaving 10 bases between the germline ends. The CDR3 sequence is 17 residues long. The CDR3 sequence: CASSEFLGSSYNSPLHF. CDR3 DNA sequence: TGTGCCAGCAGTGAATTCTTGGGAAGCTCCTATAATTCACCCCTCCACTTT.

The rearrangement links TRBV4-1 to TRBJ2-7; D not certain. CDR3 length equals 14 residues. Germline-derived CDR1 and CDR2 are MGHRA and YSYEKL. Trimming took 2 bases from V and 3 from J, leaving 11 bases between them. CDR3 protein: CASSQSAGYYEQYF. In nucleotides, the CDR3 is TGCGCCAGCAGCCAAAGTGCCGGGTACTACGAGCAGTACTTC.

The chain carries TRBV19 and TRBJ1-1; D is possibly TRBD1 (5 bases). The CDR3 runs 15 residues. The V gene's germline CDR1 is LNHDA and CDR2 SQIVND (reference sequence). Trimming took 2 bases from V and 5 from J, leaving 15 bases between them. The DNA of the CDR3 is TGTGCCAGTAGTATATCTTGGGGCGGGGGGACTGAAGCTTTCTTT. This gives the protein CASSISWGGGTEAFF. Drawing the rest from reference TRBV19 and TRBJ1-1, the complete variable domain is DGGITQSPKYLFRKEGQNVTLSCEQNLNHDAMYWYRQDPGQGLRLIYYSQIVNDFQKGDIAEGYSVSREKKESFPLTVTSAQKNPTAFYLCASSISWGGGTEAFFGQGTRLTVV.

V and J are TRBV4-1 and TRBJ1-1; 7 positions agree with TRBD1. The CDR3 spans 15 residues. Trimming cost V 1 base and J 1 base; bases outside gene matches: 3. Germline CDR1 reads MGHRA; CDR2 reads YSYEKL. DNA of the CDR3: TGCGCCAGCAGCCAAGTAGGGACAGAGAACACTGAAGCTTTCTTT. Its protein is CASSQVGTENTEAFF.

Only one count was recorded for this clone. This chain links TRBV30 with TRBJ1-1, with TRBD1 matching 7 bases. Germline V gives CDR1 GTSNPN, CDR2 SVGIG (reference sequence). Unmatched junction bases numbered 3, after V lost 3 bases and J lost 2 bases. The CDR3 contains 13 residues. The CDR3 nucleotides are TGTGCCTGGAGCGGGACAGTCAACACTGAAGCTTTCTTT. Protein sequence: CAWSGTVNTEAFF.

This chain uses TRBV10-3 with TRBJ2-2, with 11 bases identical to TRBD2. V lost 5 bases to trimming and J lost 3 bases; unmatched junction nucleotides: 5. There are 16 residues in the CDR3. CDR1 ENHRY and CDR2 SYGVKD come from the germline V gene. CDR3 bases: TGTGCCATCAGTCCGACTAGCGGGGTCCACACCGGGGAGCTGTTTTTT. Its protein is CAISPTSGVHTGELFF.

This sequence joins TRBV2 and TRBJ2-1, with 10 bases lining up with TRBD1. The CDR3 totals 15 residues. The V and J ends lost 6 bases and 3 bases, in that order; junction bases with no gene match: 5. Germline CDR1 is SNHLY and CDR2 is FYNNEI. For the CDR3, the DNA is TGTGCCAGCAGGTGGGACAGGGGCTTCTACAATGAGCAGTTCTTC. This gives the protein CASRWDRGFYNEQFF.

The chain is built from TRBV5-6 and TRBJ1-6; D is unresolved. CDR1 is SGHDT and CDR2 is YYEEEE in the germline V gene. CDR3 length equals 14 residues. The ends were cut back, 3 bases at V and 0 bases at J, with 4 bases in the middle. CDR3 nucleotides: TGTGCCAGCAGCTCGGTCTCCTATAATTCACCCCTCCACTTT. It is translated as CASSSVSYNSPLHF.

This clone was picked up a small number of times. This chain connects TRBV4-2 to TRBJ2-1; D gene unclear. V dropped 5 bases and J dropped 4 bases, with 18 bases sitting between them. The CDR3 runs 16 residues. Germline-derived CDR1 and CDR2 are LGHNA and YNFKEQ. The CDR3: CASSSQNTVLYNEQFF. The CDR3 DNA reads TGTGCCAGCAGCTCCCAGAATACGGTTTTATACAATGAGCAGTTCTTC.

This rearrangement joins TRBV2 to TRBJ1-3, with D unresolved. There are 15 residues in the CDR3. Trimming took 7 bases from V and 4 from J, leaving 17 bases between them. Germline V gene lookup returns CDR1 SNHLY and CDR2 FYNNEI. Here the CDR3 reads CASTPGEGYGNTIYF. CDR3 in DNA: TGTGCCAGCACTCCCGGGGAGGGTTACGGAAACACCATATATTTT.

Ten or more counts support this clone. V usage is TRBV2 and J usage is TRBJ2-7; 8 bases line up with TRBD1. Germline V CDR1 and CDR2: SNHLY, FYNNEI. The V and J ends lost 3 bases and 7 bases, in that order; junction bases with no gene match: 11. The CDR3 runs 15 residues. CDR3 amino acids: CASSDWVQGAGEQYF. For the CDR3, the DNA is TGTGCCAGCAGTGATTGGGTGCAGGGGGCGGGAGAGCAGTACTTC.

By sample share, this clone is medium-sized. The gene calls are TRBV10-2 and TRBJ2-5, with 7 bases that match TRBD2. The V and J ends lost 4 bases and 5 bases, in that order; junction bases with no gene match: 4. The CDR3 covers 13 residues. Germline V gene sequence: CDR1 WSHSY, CDR2 SAAADI. CDR3 coding DNA: TGCGCCAGCAGTGGGGTCGGGGGGGAGACCCAGTACTTC. Translated, it gives CASSGVGGETQYF.

This sequence joins TRBV6-1 and TRBJ1-4; D remains ambiguous. The length of the CDR3 is 15 residues. Trimming left V 6 bases short and J 3 bases short, with 14 bases between. Germline-derived CDR1 and CDR2 are MNHNS and SASEGT. Written as DNA, the CDR3 is TGTGCCAGCAGGATAGGTACAGCTCCTAATGAAAAACTGTTTTTT. It translates to CASRIGTAPNEKLFF.